The source of this T cell receptor beta chain is a study of cytotoxic CD8 clonotypes in ibrutinib-treated CLL. Study overall: Researchers reported over 9 relapsed/refractory and about 14 treatment-naive patients, 17 of them IGHV unmutated.

Genomic DNA for TCR beta libraries, around 2 micrograms, came from cryopreserved PBMCs. The study, taken as a whole, reports: Baseline clonality was higher than in age-matched healthy donors and moved in step with circulating CD8+ T-cell counts. Clonality was elevated at ibrutinib response and had returned toward baseline at progression.

About this clone itself: Its antigen is unknown.

In germline, CDR1 is SGHVS, CDR2 FNYEAQ. This CDR3 has 16 amino acids. The ends lost 1 base at V and 1 base at J; junction bases unmatched: 4. The table came from immunoSEQ multiplex PCR; TCRdb's copy has only in-frame clones and leaves some out. The table records about 160,000 clones, about 88% of them present only once. The rearrangement joins TRBV7-6 to TRBJ2-5, with TRBD2 matching over 9 bases. Material: PBMCs, obtained at disease progression, from a patient treated with ibrutinib. The TCR originated in a human donor with chronic lymphocytic leukemia. CDR3 nucleotide sequence: TGTGCCAGCAGCTTAGTCGAAGCGGGAGGCCAAGAGACCCAGTACTTC. It translates to CASSLVEAGGQETQYF. Full variable domain (rest looked up from reference TRBV7-6 and TRBJ2-5): GAGVSQSPRYKVTKRGQDVALRCDPISGHVSLYWYRQALGQGPEFLTYFNYEAQQDKSGLPNDRFSAERPEGSISTLTIQRTEQRDSAMYRCASSLVEAGGQETQYFGPGTRLLVL.